The 16 T cell receptor beta chains below come from one sample, sequenced in a study of blood T cell repertoires in COVID-19. The data were produced by immunoSEQ multiplex PCR, yet TCRdb's version contains in-frame clones alone and is incomplete. The table has about 130,000 clones, almost 85% seen once. The sequenced sample was peripheral blood. The receptors were sampled from a woman between 25 and 40 years old who had recovered from COVID-19.

The chain uses TRBV3-1 (or the pseudogene TRBV3-2) and TRBJ1-1, with 7 bases fitting TRBD1. Germline V gene data show CDR1 as LGHDT and CDR2 as YNNKEL (reference sequence). The CDR3 extends over 14 amino acids. The ends lost 3 bases at V and 11 bases at J; junction bases unmatched: 12. CDR3 loop: CASSHFTGDITAFF. The CDR3 region has the DNA TGTGCCAGCAGCCACTTTACAGGGGATATTACGGCTTTCTTT.

The rearrangement joins TRBV6-2 or TRBV6-3 to TRBJ2-1; no clear D gene. CDR1 is MNHEY, CDR2 SVGEGT, per germline. The CDR3 runs 12 residues. V lost 0 bases and J 10 bases, leaving 7 bases between the germline ends. The CDR3 spells CASSYSRWEQFF. CDR3 DNA: TGTGCCAGCAGTTACTCGAGGTGGGAGCAGTTCTTC.

The rearrangement uses TRBV19 and TRBJ2-1; 10 bases are a match to TRBD2. V lost 1 base and J lost 0; bases outside the gene matches: 3. Germline values: CDR1 LNHDA, CDR2 SQIVND (reference sequence). This CDR3 has 17 amino acids. CDR3 region: CASSIASGSFSYNEQFF. CDR3 DNA: TGTGCCAGTAGTATAGCTAGCGGGAGCTTCTCCTACAATGAGCAGTTCTTC.

The chain links TRBV5-1 to TRBJ2-1; 15 bases are a match to TRBD2. CDR1 and CDR2 (germline): SGHRS, YFSETQ. The trim removed 3 bases at V and 10 bases at J, leaving 8 bases unmatched. The CDR3 length is 16 residues. As DNA, the CDR3 is TGCGCCAGCAGCTCCGGACTAGCGGGGGGGATAGGCGAGCAGTTCTTC. This sequence encodes CASSSGLAGGIGEQFF.

This sequence joins TRBV29-1 and TRBJ2-2; 9 positions agree with TRBD1. This CDR3 is 15 amino acids long. Germline CDR1 and CDR2: SQVTM and ANQGSEA. The V segment lost 6 bases and the J segment 5 bases; nucleotides outside the gene matches: 10. The chain's CDR3 is CSVGKRGTGTGELFF. The CDR3 DNA follows: TGCAGCGTGGGGAAGAGGGGGACAGGGACCGGGGAGCTGTTTTTT.

The chain joins TRBV27 to TRBJ2-2, with D tentatively TRBD1 (6 bases). The CDR3 is 15 residues long. Germline loops: CDR1 MNHEY, CDR2 SMNVEV (reference sequence). Trimming pared 3 bases from V and 3 bases from J, leaving 11 bases between. The CDR3 region is CASSFWGRDTGELFF. For the CDR3, the DNA is TGTGCCAGCAGTTTTTGGGGGCGCGACACCGGGGAGCTGTTTTTT.

This clone has more than one count but fewer than ten. The genes are TRBV13 and TRBJ2-1; 10 positions agree with TRBD1. Per the germline V gene, CDR1 is PRHDT and CDR2 is FYEKMQ (reference sequence). This CDR3 region has 15 residues. V lost 7 bases and J lost 8; bases outside the gene matches: 11. The CDR3 here is CASNTNRQGADEQFF. As DNA, the CDR3 is TGTGCCAGCAACACTAATCGACAGGGGGCGGATGAGCAGTTCTTC.

This clone was seen a handful of times. The chain uses TRBV18 and TRBJ2-2, with a tentative D call TRBD2 (5 bases). This CDR3 has 15 residues. CDR1 and CDR2 (germline): KGHSH, LQKENI. Trimming shortened V by 5 bases and J by 1 base, and 11 bases separated the two germline ends. The CDR3 loop is CASSSRTGNTGELFF. The CDR3 nucleotides read TGTGCCAGCTCATCCCGGACTGGGAACACCGGGGAGCTGTTTTTT.

This clone was observed a handful of times. This chain joins TRBV5-1 and TRBJ1-2; weak D call: TRBD1 (5 bases). Trimming pared 2 bases from V and 6 bases from J, leaving 8 bases between. The CDR3 consists of 12 residues. Germline V gene data show CDR1 as SGHRS and CDR2 as YFSETQ. The CDR3 DNA reads as TGCGCCAGCAGCTTCCAGGGTGATGGCTACACCTTC. This encodes CASSFQGDGYTF.

The chain employs TRBV19 and TRBJ1-5; D ambiguous. The germline V gene has CDR1 LNHDA and CDR2 SQIVND (reference sequence). The ends were cut back, 2 bases at V and 0 bases at J, with 14 bases in the middle. The CDR3 extends over 17 amino acids. The CDR3 loop is CASSIMRQRNSNQPQHF. DNA for the CDR3: TGTGCCAGTAGTATAATGAGGCAAAGGAATAGCAATCAGCCCCAGCATTTT.

This clone was seen a few times. The rearrangement uses TRBV15 and TRBJ2-5, with TRBD2 as a possible D gene (6 bases). Germline V gene lookup returns CDR1 LNHNV and CDR2 YYDKDF (reference sequence). V was pared by 0 bases and J by 5 bases, with 19 bases between. CDR3 length: 17 amino acids. Here the CDR3 reads CATSRDRGQGGSETQYF. Written as DNA, the CDR3 is TGTGCCACCAGCAGAGATCGTGGGCAGGGAGGATCGGAGACCCAGTACTTC.

This clone was recorded once. The chain is built from TRBV2 and TRBJ1-2; D unresolved. Germline-derived CDR1 and CDR2 are SNHLY and FYNNEI. V gave up 5 bases and J gave up 2 bases, with 15 bases separating them. The CDR3 runs to 15 residues. DNA of the CDR3: TGTGCCAGCAGTAGCCCAGGACTCGCAAACTATGGCTACACCTTC. Residues: CASSSPGLANYGYTF.

This clone was found once. The chain couples TRBV6-2 or TRBV6-3 to TRBJ2-4; possible D gene TRBD2, 6 bases. The CDR3 extends over 16 amino acids. Trimming pared 0 bases from V and 1 base from J, leaving 10 bases between. Germline-derived CDR1 and CDR2 are MNHEY and SVGEGT. The CDR3 sequence: CASSYSGGTAKNIQYF. CDR3 nucleotide sequence: TGTGCCAGCAGTTACTCCGGGGGAACCGCCAAAAACATTCAGTACTTC.

The CDR3 region is CASSRPGDGNTIYF. The CDR3 DNA follows: TGTGCCAGCAGTAGACCAGGGGATGGAAACACCATATATTTT. The gene calls are TRBV6-5 and TRBJ1-3; D is perhaps TRBD1 (6 bases). This CDR3 spans 14 amino acids. Deletions cut 5 bases from V and 3 bases from J, with 11 bases between. Germline V gene lookup returns CDR1 MNHEY and CDR2 SVGAGI.

This clone was seen ten or more times. The genes are TRBV9 and TRBJ1-1; D is ambiguous. The CDR3 runs to 14 residues. Germline V CDR1 and CDR2: SGDLS, YYNGEE. Deletions cut 3 bases from V and 5 bases from J, with 14 bases between. DNA for the CDR3: TGTGCCAGCAGCGCCTATGGGTCGGGAACTGAAGCTTTCTTT. Translating gives CASSAYGSGTEAFF.

The chain joins TRBV5-6 to TRBJ2-1; 10 bases are a match to TRBD2. With 0 bases clipped from V and 8 bases from J, the junction kept 8 bases outside the gene matches. CDR1 and CDR2 from the germline V gene are SGHDT and YYEEEE. This CDR3 contains 16 residues. As DNA, the CDR3 is TGTGCCAGCAGCTTGGCCCAAGCGGGAGGGCCCTATGAGCAGTTCTTC. Translated: CASSLAQAGGPYEQFF. The entire variable domain, with the rest obtained from reference TRBV5-6 and TRBJ2-1, is as follows: DAGVTQSPTHLIKTRGQQVTLRCSPKSGHDTVSWYQQALGQGPQFIFQYYEEEERQRGNFPDRFSGHQFPNYSSELNVNALLLGDSALYLCASSLAQAGGPYEQFFGPGTRLTVL.